The clone carrying this T cell receptor (beta chain) was seen more than once but under ten times. Antigen: not known. Preparation of TCR beta libraries was done by quantitative 5'-RACE with molecular barcodes. TCRdb ran MiXCR on the 5' RACE reads and lists one entry per CDR3 protein. The table shows fewer than 650,000 distinct CDR3 sequences, with roughly 12% occurring only once. This sample was included in a study of CD8 T cells in ankylosing spondylitis. Study-level results: Disease-linked clones were found to be CD8+ and relatively rare in peripheral blood. Reportedly, disease-linked clones are significantly enriched in ankylosing spondylitis patients' matched synovial fluid. Earlier studies detected some motif variants in reactive arthritis synovial fluid and blood. Ankylosing spondylitis blood seemed to carry a telltale TCR beta motif made of eight highly homologous variants.

The CDR3 has 13 residues. Per germline, CDR1 DFQATT and CDR2 SNEGSKA (reference sequence). V was cut by 5 bases and J by 5 bases, with 12 bases left in between. Sample: blood, either unsorted or a sorted T cell fraction (not recorded which). The chain has TRBV20-1 and TRBJ2-2; perhaps TRBD1 as D (6 bases). The TCR was taken from a male donor with ankylosing spondylitis. The DNA of the CDR3 is TGCAGTGCTCCACAGGGTTGGACCGGGGAGCTGTTTTTT. Translated: CSAPQGWTGELFF.